The rows below give T cell receptor beta chains drawn from one sample of a study of tumor and adjacent non-tumor tissue in lung cancer. Each CDR3 protein gets one entry after TCRdb re-called the multiplex PCR reads with MiXCR. This sample has about 200,000 distinct CDR3 sequences; less than 80% occur once, and the top ten carry around 27%. Sequenced material: lung tumor tissue. The receptor set was obtained from a man in his sixties with non-small cell lung cancer. Each CDR3 is given with its conserved first and last residue. A D gene is named only where the DNA matches it firmly. Size tells how often a clone was seen (once, few, many) or the class of an expanded clone, and some rows leave it out.

clone_size	d_call	v_call	j_call	cdr3_aa	cdr3_nt
NA	TRBD1	TRBV11-2	TRBJ1-6	CASSSERDSSSSLYF	TGTGCCAGCAGCTCAGAGAGGGACAGTAGTTCATCCCTCTACTTT
many	TRBD2	TRBV29-1	TRBJ2-1	CSVEGAGALAEQFF	TGCAGCGTTGAAGGAGCGGGGGCCCTCGCGGAGCAGTTCTTC
NA	TRBD1	TRBV28	TRBJ1-1	CASSSGGMNTEVFF	TGTGCCAGCAGTTCAGGGGGTATGAACACTGAAGTTTTCTTT
NA	TRBD1	TRBV6-5	TRBJ1-2	CAGSSRAGGDGYTF	TGTGCCGGCAGTTCTAGGGCAGGGGGCGATGGCTACACCTTC
NA	NA	TRBV18	TRBJ2-1	CASSRGPLKLNEQFF	TGTGCCAGCTCACGAGGGCCCCTTAAGCTCAATGAGCAGTTCTTC
NA	NA	TRBV12-3/TRBV12-4	TRBJ1-1	CASSLWTVGTEAFF	TGTGCCAGTAGTTTATGGACAGTCGGAACTGAAGCTTTCTTT
NA	TRBD2	TRBV20-1	TRBJ2-2	CSVSDQREAANTGELFF	TGCAGTGTTAGCGACCAGCGGGAGGCCGCGAATACCGGGGAGCTGTTTTTT
NA	NA	TRBV30	TRBJ1-1	CAWMSPWVTEAFF	TGTGCCTGGATGTCCCCTTGGGTGACTGAAGCTTTCTTT
NA	NA	TRBV11-1	TRBJ2-7	CASSEGPVRAEQYF	TGTGCCAGCAGCGAGGGACCAGTGAGGGCCGAGCAGTACTTC
once	NA	TRBV20-1	TRBJ1-1	CTARVIGGGTGAFF	TGCACTGCTAGAGTGATCGGGGGGGGCACTGGAGCTTTCTTT
NA	TRBD1	TRBV29-1	TRBJ1-2	CSVEQGQTNGYIF	TGCAGCGTTGAACAGGGACAGACAAATGGCTACATCTTC
once	NA	TRBV29-1	TRBJ2-2	CNVVLQGLTGELFF	TGCAACGTTGTTTTGCAGGGCCTCACCGGGGAGCTGTTTTTT
NA	TRBD2	TRBV5-1	TRBJ2-3	CASRISGEETDTQYF	TGCGCCAGCAGAATTAGCGGGGAAGAAACAGATACGCAGTATTTT
NA	TRBD1	TRBV5-5	TRBJ2-6	CASSLPNTGGAGANILTF	TGTGCCAGCAGCTTGCCAAACACAGGGGGCGCTGGGGCCAACATCCTGACTTTC
NA	TRBD1	TRBV20-1	TRBJ2-2	CSAVRGQGGELFF	TGCAGTGCAGTTAGGGGGCAGGGCGGGGAGCTGTTTTTT
many	TRBD2	TRBV20-1	TRBJ2-3	CSAAGVADTDTQYF	TGCAGTGCCGCGGGGGTAGCGGACACAGATACGCAGTATTTT
NA	TRBD2	TRBV7-2	TRBJ2-7	CASSFRTSGGGNYERYF	TGTGCCAGCAGCTTTCGGACTAGCGGGGGGGGGAACTACGAGCGGTACTTC
NA	NA	TRBV20-1	TRBJ1-2	CSARDPGPQKLYGYTF	TGCAGTGCTAGAGATCCGGGACCACAGAAACTTTATGGTTACACCTTC
NA	TRBD2	TRBV11-3	TRBJ2-3	CASSRTSGRDTQYF	TGTGCCAGCAGCCGGACTAGTGGGAGAGATACGCAGTATTTT
many	TRBD1	TRBV20-1	TRBJ1-1	CSASPLNRGVSTEAFF	TGCAGTGCTAGCCCCTTGAACAGGGGAGTCAGCACTGAAGCTTTCTTT
NA	NA	TRBV4-2	TRBJ1-1	CASSQEPDSSTEAFF	TGTGCCAGCAGCCAAGAACCTGATAGCAGCACTGAAGCTTTCTTT
NA	NA	TRBV11-3	TRBJ2-7	CASSCGQTYEPYF	TGTGCCAGCAGCTGCGGGCAGACATACGAGCCGTACTTC
NA	NA	TRBV20-1	TRBJ2-3	CSASSSMLSNTQYF	TGCAGTGCTAGCAGTTCAATGCTTTCTAATACGCAGTATTTT
NA	TRBD2	TRBV7-9	TRBJ2-5	CASSSQTSAETQYF	TGTGCCAGCAGCTCGCAGACTAGCGCTGAGACCCAGTACTTC
NA	NA	TRBV20-1	TRBJ2-5	CSASPAGEETQYF	TGCAGTGCTAGCCCGGCAGGGGAAGAAACCCAGTACTTC
many	NA	TRBV20-1	TRBJ1-4	CSARDGGTLRRSEKLFF	TGCAGTGCTAGAGATGGGGGGACCCTTAGGCGGTCTGAAAAACTGTTTTTT
NA	TRBD1	TRBV12-3/TRBV12-4	TRBJ2-7	CASNLDRFYEQYF	TGTGCCAGCAACCTGGACAGGTTCTACGAGCAGTACTTC
NA	NA	TRBV11-2	TRBJ2-5	CASSSTKGGPKETQYF	TGTGCCAGTAGCTCCACAAAGGGGGGGCCAAAGGAGACGCAGTACTTC
NA	NA	TRBV12-3/TRBV12-4	TRBJ2-1	CASTMEDGGSYEQFF	TGTGCCAGCACCATGGAGGACGGGGGAAGTTATGAGCAGTTCTTC
NA	NA	TRBV20-1	TRBJ1-2	CSVRSGQPDGYTF	TGCAGTGTTCGGTCGGGACAACCAGACGGCTACACCTTC
NA	NA	TRBV20-1	TRBJ2-7	CSAPPAGASRYNKQYF	TGCAGTGCTCCGCCAGCGGGCGCCAGTCGATACAATAAGCAGTACTTC
NA	NA	TRBV6-6	TRBJ2-1	CASSLRVKNGQFF	TGTGCCAGCAGTCTACGTGTGAAAAATGGGCAGTTCTTC
many	NA	TRBV6-6	TRBJ1-1	CASSLGRGTEAFF	TGTGCCAGCAGTTTGGGCAGGGGCACTGAAGCTTTCTTT
once	TRBD2	TRBV6-5	TRBJ2-1	CVSRLAGGRHGQFF	TGTGTTAGCAGACTAGCGGGAGGGAGGCATGGGCAGTTCTTC
NA	NA	TRBV7-8	TRBJ1-5	CASSLRGDQPQHF	TGTGCCAGCAGCTTACGGGGAGATCAGCCCCAACATTTT
many	NA	TRBV13	TRBJ1-4	CASSQQAAGEKLFF	TGTGCCAGCAGCCAACAGGCCGCTGGGGAAAAACTGTTTTTT
NA	NA	TRBV6-2/TRBV6-3	TRBJ1-6	CASSPGTVHNSPLHF	TGTGCCAGCAGTCCGGGGACGGTACATAATTCACCCCTCCACTTT
NA	TRBD1	TRBV4-1	TRBJ1-4	CASSQNPGTGGAKLFF	TGCGCCAGCAGCCAAAATCCTGGGACAGGAGGGGCAAAACTGTTTTTT
NA	NA	TRBV7-9	TRBJ1-1	CVSSLTAPRSTEVFF	TGTGTCAGCAGCTTAACAGCGCCCAGAAGTACTGAAGTTTTCTTT
few	NA	TRBV6-1	TRBJ2-5	CASSDRVPQGRPQETQYF	TGTGCCAGCAGTGACCGCGTGCCGCAGGGACGACCTCAAGAGACCCAGTACTTC
few	TRBD2	TRBV20-1	TRBJ2-2	CSATGGNTGELFF	TGCAGTGCCACGGGGGGGAACACCGGGGAGCTGTTTTTT
NA	NA	TRBV14	TRBJ1-2	CANLDTTNYGYTF	TGTGCCAACCTGGACACTACTAACTATGGCTACACCTTC
NA	NA	TRBV5-1	TRBJ1-5	CASSPGHENQPQHF	TGTGCCAGCAGCCCCGGACATGAGAATCAGCCCCAGCATTTT
NA	NA	TRBV20-1	TRBJ1-2	CSAERSIGGYGYTF	TGCAGTGCTGAGCGATCAATTGGAGGCTATGGCTACACCTTC
NA	NA	TRBV28	TRBJ2-7	CASSFLGLAKPYEQYF	TGTGCCAGCAGTTTCCTCGGGCTAGCTAAACCCTACGAGCAGTACTTC
once	TRBD1	TRBV29-1	TRBJ1-2	CSRGQGSNYGYTF	TGCAGCAGAGGACAGGGAAGTAACTATGGCTACACCTTC
NA	TRBD1	TRBV11-3	TRBJ1-4	CASRSGQSRRDNEKLLF	TGTGCCAGCAGGTCGGGACAGTCTAGGAGGGATAATGAAAAACTGTTATTT
many	NA	TRBV11-2	TRBJ2-1	CASSLRPSSYNEQFF	TGTGCCAGCAGCCTCCGTCCAAGCTCCTACAATGAGCAGTTCTTC
NA	NA	TRBV12-3/TRBV12-4	TRBJ1-1	CASNPGTLRETETFF	TGTGCCAGCAATCCGGGTACGCTTAGGGAAACTGAAACTTTCTTT
NA	NA	TRBV6-1	TRBJ1-5	CACRNTRYQPQHF	TGTGCCTGTCGGAACACAAGATATCAGCCCCAGCATTTT
NA	NA	TRBV6-1	TRBJ1-1	CASMTGLNTEAFF	TGTGCCAGCATGACAGGATTGAACACTGAAGCTTTCTTT
NA	TRBD2	TRBV5-4	TRBJ2-1	CASIPGTSGRAPF	TGTGCCAGCATCCCGGGGACTAGCGGGAGGGCCCCCTTC
NA	NA	TRBV6-4	TRBJ2-3	CASGDSSTDTQYF	TGTGCCAGTGGTGACTCCAGCACAGATACGCAGTATTTT
few	TRBD2	TRBV4-1	TRBJ2-5	CASGPSGGHQETQYF	TGCGCCAGCGGCCCGAGCGGGGGCCACCAAGAGACCCAGTACTTC
NA	TRBD2	TRBV5-6	TRBJ2-1	CASSLRGRAGYNEQFF	TGTGCCAGCAGCTTGCGAGGGAGGGCCGGCTACAATGAGCAGTTCTTC
few	NA	TRBV20-1	TRBJ1-2	CIAREGGAGYTF	TGCATTGCTAGAGAGGGGGGAGCCGGTTACACCTTC
NA	NA	TRBV5-1	TRBJ2-5	CACSDGQTQYF	TGCGCCTGCAGCGACGGGCAGACCCAGTACTTC